This TCR beta chain emerged from a study of cytomegalovirus exposure and HLA in healthy donors (dated by TCRdb to 2017 to 2019). Regarding the research as a whole: In an earlier analysis of several hundred of the donors, less than 350 Gb of sequence data and 117 million unique TCR beta sequences from roughly 190 million T cells were reported. HLA typing included class I and class II loci at four-digit resolution. Of the 300 to 400 genotyped donors, over 65% fell in the genetic ancestry cluster associated with self-reported Caucasian donors. On average, over 200,000 unique TCR beta nucleotide sequences were sequenced per donor among about 400 genotyped donors of the cohort, with roughly 19% of those sequences being non-productive. In an earlier analysis of roughly 540 of the donors, high-throughput TCR beta sequencing was used to judge whether each TCR beta V gene segment behaved as functional or pseudogenic. Rather than using new phenotypic data, the later analysis identified candidate immune exposures from TCR beta sequences and from how often those sequences occurred across donors. High-throughput TCR immunosequencing, statistical association of individual TCRs with disease status, and machine learning were combined to predict cytomegalovirus infection status. About 300 gigabases of sequencing data and around 87 million unique TCR sequences were included in an early release covering under 650 HLA-typed donors. Along with the approximately 650-subject first cohort, a separate validation cohort of around 110 different subjects was used. All discovery cohort repertoires had been generated using a single sequencing platform. Several DR-DQ haplotypes were treated as single units for association and clustering because of strong linkage in the cohort. A later genetic analysis took genome-wide SNP genotypes for about 55% of the 666 donors and used that subset as a discovery cohort. In a later analysis, previously published TCR beta repertoires from 666 donors were re-analyzed and high-resolution HLA genotyping was added so that TCR occurrence patterns could be studied. The aim of the study was to test whether cataloging public T cell receptors could identify signatures of past pathogen exposure. The study used immunosequencing to profile the T cell repertoires of under 700 subjects and linked those repertoires to cytomegalovirus serostatus. The number of donors typed differed by locus, with roughly 629-640 for A, B, C, DRB1 and DQB1, approximately 500 for DQA1, 600 to 610 for DPA1, and approximately 470 for DPB1. Donor age, sex, ethnicity and CMV serostatus were compiled alongside the repertoire data.

Sequences SEHNR (CDR1) and FQNEAQ (CDR2) are obtained from the germline V gene (reference sequence). Trimming takes 2 bases off V and 4 bases off J; junction bases not matched to a gene: 5. From the cysteine up to the phenylalanine, the CDR3 has a length of 16 residues. CDR3 DNA is the only sequence kept; it has 48 bases, read in frame from the first base. The cohort comprised fewer than 750 healthy bone marrow donors. All cohort members were sampled while nominally healthy, although unrecorded immune exposures were likely present. The donor tested CMV seronegative and was one of the 352 seronegative cohort members. Every donor gave a peripheral blood sample, and the peripheral blood mononuclear cells from that sample were used for TCR beta sequencing. Genomic DNA extraction from the blood cell samples was performed with the Qiagen DNeasy Blood Extraction Kit. A note on this clone: Its antigen remains unidentified. The input lacks base qualities; no much larger clone sits a single base away.

Library preparation employed the immunoSEQ multiplex PCR assay. For the multiplex PCR, a mixture combining 60 forward primers for TCR Vbeta segments and 13 reverse primers for TCR Jbeta segments was used. The CDR3 region of rearranged TCR beta genes was amplified from genomic DNA with a multiplex PCR assay. The Illumina HiSeq System was used to sequence the amplified TCR beta libraries as 87-base-pair reads. Concerning the study's data processing: A later analysis counted approximately 76 million unique TCR beta chains across the 690 or so repertoires, and approximately 11 million of these chains were shared by at least two donors. A nearest-neighbor algorithm error-corrected the raw reads and collapsed the reads into unique sequences, merging closely related sequences to remove PCR and sequencing errors. V, D and J gene segments were assigned by aligning CDR3 sequences to IMGT reference sequences. For a sequence to be retained, a match of at least six nucleotides to both a V gene segment and a J gene segment was required. Rearrangements were classified as productive when the CDR3 lacked stop codons and remained in frame with V and J, and all other rearrangements were classified as non-productive. Following IMGT convention, CDR3 was defined as the stretch from the second conserved V-encoded cysteine up to the conserved J-encoded phenylalanine. In an earlier analysis of more than 550 of the donors, sequences lacking an unambiguous match to a single V gene segment were excluded. In an earlier analysis of roughly 500 of the donors, V segments were called functional above 56.7% productive rearrangements and were called segregating when the between-donor standard deviation exceeded 5%. A statistical classification framework was built to diagnose cytomegalovirus status from the catalog of TCR beta chain sequences. A later analysis assigned V and J genes by comparing TCR nucleotide sequences with IMGT/GENE-DB human TR gene sequences. In a later analysis, CDR3 sequences and most-parsimonious VDJ recombination scenarios were assigned using the TCRdist pipeline. In a later analysis, every TCR beta chain was defined by the combination of its CDR3 amino acid sequence and its V-gene family, and reads without a unique V-gene family were dropped. To address suspected cross-contamination and a sequencing artifact, a later analysis removed 550 to 750 highly shared, low-generation-probability nucleotide sequences. In a later analysis, a clonal expansion index for each public chain was calculated from normalized within-repertoire ranks of inferred template counts. In a later analysis, generation probabilities were computed with a VDJ recombination model fitted to out-of-frame rearrangements, and the resulting probabilities were checked against IGoR. In a later analysis, TCR-TCR, TCR-HLA and TCR-CMV co-occurrence was scored with hypergeometric tests, and a repertoire-size bias correction was applied to TCR pairs. False discovery rates were estimated in a later analysis by permuting HLA or CMV assignments 20 times. In a later analysis, co-occurring TCRs were grouped using DBSCAN, and TCRdist sequence similarity was added for clustering within HLA-allele-positive subsets. Repertoires with fewer than 30,000 or more than 120,000 public chains, plus five repertoires with anomalous nucleotide sharing, were excluded from co-occurrence clustering. What TCRdb holds here is the immuneACCESS table cut down to in-frame rearrangements. Part of the clones is not present; checked against another copy, under half of the missing clones reflect an unresolved V gene, and the others are unexplained. The DNA gave D and trimming, while V, J and clone size come from that table. The sample table records about 78,000 clones; 65% to 85% of these occur just once. About 2.4% of the sample comes from the top ten.

General study outcomes and caveats: In the study, 150 to 200 TCR beta chains were listed as associated with cytomegalovirus. A later genetic analysis reported fewer N-insertions in productive TCRs among donors in an Asian-associated ancestry cluster than the roughly 620-donor mean. In both the original and validation cohorts, the classifier was reported to diagnose cytomegalovirus status with high specificity and sensitivity. Linkage disequilibrium might explain the correlated functional status among segregating V segments, but an unknown experimental factor could not be ruled out. CMV serostatus was the only immune exposure information available for the cohort. Only TCR beta chains were sequenced in this cohort, and the absence of alpha or paired-chain data limited detectable features. Most TCR sequences were observed very rarely across donors, whereas some public TCRs were present in many individuals. The authors suggested that the approach could potentially be generalized to other disease states and immunological phenotypes. Seventeen rarely observed V segments, including chromosome 9 orphons, were excluded from the earlier analysis of several hundred of the donors because counts were too low. Roughly uniform sequencing depth across donors was assumed in presence/absence analyses, although this assumption may not hold. A further reported finding was that TCR beta sequences accurately predicted the HLA-A and HLA-B alleles for most subjects in the first cohort. Specific HLA alleles were associated with over 15,000 TCR beta sequences at a false discovery rate of 0.05 in a later analysis. The 87-base-pair reads could not distinguish some IMGT-functional V segments, including TRBV6-2 and TRBV6-3, so those segments were excluded. The sequencing pipeline was judged likely to have produced a cluster of highly shared sequence variants as a technical artifact. In vitro tests confirmed that a few of the cytomegalovirus-associated TCR beta chains recognize cytomegalovirus antigens. Strong co-occurrence of HLA alleles, especially DR and DQ, made assigning TCR associations to individual alleles difficult. Several of the top co-occurrence clusters appeared to be linked to parvovirus B19, influenza, CMV and Epstein-Barr virus, according to a later analysis. A later genetic analysis associated a missense DCLRE1C variant with V-gene and J-gene trimming of TCR beta chains, and an independent cohort replicated the association. In a later analysis, most CMV-associated TCR beta chains were found to appear HLA-restricted, with HLA associations seemingly driven largely by CMV exposure. Because HLA typing was missing for some donors at each locus, association tests included only the typed subset. In a later analysis, HLA-associated TCR beta chains were found to be more clonally expanded and to have lower generation probabilities than equally common non-associated chains. In a later analysis, the rate of TCR association differed among HLA loci, with DRB1 alleles having the most associated TCRs and HLA-C alleles having the fewest. An earlier analysis of 587 of the donors showed that most TCR beta V segments appeared in productive rearrangements either about 87% or about 30% of the time, which broadly matched IMGT annotations.

The chain was built from TRBV7-9 and TRBJ2-5; 12 central nucleotides agree with TRBD2. The sequenced sample consisted of PBMCs. The clonotype originates from a woman in her forties or fifties in good health and CMV-seronegative. The bases read TGTGCCAGCAGCTTAACTAGCGGGAGGCAAGGAGAGACCCAGTACTTC. Translated, this is CASSLTSGRQGETQYF.